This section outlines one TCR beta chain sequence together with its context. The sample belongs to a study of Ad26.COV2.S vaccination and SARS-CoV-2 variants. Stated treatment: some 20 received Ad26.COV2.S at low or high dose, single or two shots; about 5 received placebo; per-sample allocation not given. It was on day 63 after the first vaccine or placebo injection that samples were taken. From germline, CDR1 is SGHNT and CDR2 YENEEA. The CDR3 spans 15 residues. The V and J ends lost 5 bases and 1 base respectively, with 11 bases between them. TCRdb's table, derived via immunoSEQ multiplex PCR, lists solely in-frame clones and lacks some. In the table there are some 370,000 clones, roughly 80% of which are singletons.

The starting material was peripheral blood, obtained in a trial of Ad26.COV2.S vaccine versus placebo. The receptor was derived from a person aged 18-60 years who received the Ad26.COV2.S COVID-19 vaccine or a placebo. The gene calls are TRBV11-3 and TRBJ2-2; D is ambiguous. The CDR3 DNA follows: TGTGCCAGCAGCCATCTCCCAGGGAACACCGGGGAGCTGTTTTTT. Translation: CASSHLPGNTGELFF.